The 15 T cell receptor beta chains reported below all come from one sample, sequenced in a study of blood T cell repertoires in COVID-19. The method was immunoSEQ multiplex PCR; TCRdb's version includes in-frame clones alone and lacks a portion of them. The table lists 80,000 or so clones, 80% of them singletons. Sequencing was performed on peripheral blood. The receptors shown here come from a woman aged 70-85 years with acute or convalescent COVID-19.

The rearrangement uses TRBV28 and TRBJ1-2; D might be TRBD1 (6 bases). The V end was cut by 3 bases, the J end by 11 bases, with 16 bases between. Looked up from germline, CDR1 is MDHEN and CDR2 is SYDVKM. This CDR3 spans 13 amino acids. The CDR3 sequence: CASSFRDGRGYTF. The CDR3 coding sequence is TGTGCCAGCAGTTTTCGGGACGGAAGGGGGTACACCTTC.

This clone was seen only a few times. The chain employs TRBV5-1 and TRBJ1-3, with 9 bases aligning to TRBD1. V lost 4 bases and J lost 2; bases outside the gene matches: 7. Per germline, CDR1 SGHRS and CDR2 YFSETQ. CDR3 length: 16 residues. This CDR3 is CASSPGTGLPGNTIYF. The CDR3 DNA follows: TGCGCCAGCAGCCCGGGGACAGGGCTCCCTGGAAACACCATATATTTT.

The chain's CDR3 is CASSLAGQSQETQYF. CDR3 DNA sequence: TGCGCCAGCAGCTTGGCCGGACAGTCACAAGAGACCCAGTACTTC. This chain uses TRBV5-1 with TRBJ2-5; tentative D call: TRBD1 (6 bases). The germline V gene encodes CDR1 SGHRS and CDR2 YFSETQ. With 0 bases removed from V and 2 bases from J, the gap between germline ends came to 11 bases. The CDR3 sequence is 15 residues long.

The J gene is TRBJ1-6, the V gene TRBV7-8, with 12 bases lining up with TRBD1. Germline V gene sequence: CDR1 SGHVS, CDR2 FQNEAQ. The CDR3 extends over 16 amino acids. The J segment lost 9 bases and the V segment lost 5 bases, leaving 8 bases of the junction unmatched. CDR3 nucleotides: TGTGCCAGCAGCCTGGGGACAGGGGGCGCGGGTTCACCCCTCCACTTT. This sequence encodes CASSLGTGGAGSPLHF.

The rearrangement joins TRBV6-7 to TRBJ1-3; 7 bases are a match to TRBD1. TRBV6-7 is noted as an ORF with a role that remains uncertain. CDR3 length: 18 amino acids. The ends lost 7 bases at V and 3 bases at J; junction bases unmatched: 18. CDR3 sequence reads: CASIKGPHRGSFGNTIYF. CDR3 nucleotide sequence: TGTGCCAGCATCAAAGGTCCCCACAGGGGAAGTTTTGGAAACACCATATATTTT.

V and J are TRBV7-8 and TRBJ2-1; D possibly corresponds to TRBD1 (5 bases). The CDR3 has 16 amino acids. CDR1 SGHVS and CDR2 FQNEAQ come from the germline V gene. V was shortened by 5 bases and J by 1 base, with 15 bases between the two germline ends. CDR3 sequence (DNA): TGTGCCAGCAGCCCCGGCCCAGGGCCTTCCTACAATGAGCAGTTCTTC. Protein sequence: CASSPGPGPSYNEQFF.

This clone has only one observation. The V call is TRBV6-5, the J call TRBJ1-4, with 9 bases fitting TRBD1. This CDR3 has 15 residues. After removal of 0 bases from V and 8 bases from J, the junction contained 4 bases not matched to a gene. Germline V gene data show CDR1 as MNHEY and CDR2 as SVGAGI. The CDR3 is CASSYSNRGREKLFF. CDR3 sequence (DNA): TGTGCCAGCAGTTACTCGAACAGGGGGCGGGAAAAACTGTTTTTT.

The chain carries TRBV5-4 and TRBJ2-3, with D perhaps TRBD1 (6 bases). The V and J ends lost 3 bases and 0 bases respectively, with 11 bases between them. The CDR3 has 15 residues. CDR1 is SGHNT, CDR2 YYREEE, per germline (reference sequence). In nucleotides, the CDR3 is TGTGCCAGCAGCTCGACGGGACATAGCACAGATACGCAGTATTTT. Its translation: CASSSTGHSTDTQYF. The variable domain in full, with the rest retrieved from reference TRBV5-4 and TRBJ2-3, is ETGVTQSPTHLIKTRGQQVTLRCSSQSGHNTVSWYQQALGQGPQFIFQYYREEENGRGNFPPRFSGLQFPNYSSELNVNALELDDSALYLCASSSTGHSTDTQYFGPGTRLTVL.

The genes are TRBV19 and TRBJ1-2; D may be TRBD1 (5 bases). The CDR3 sequence is 12 residues long. Trimming removed 7 bases from V and 6 bases from J, with 12 bases in between. The germline V gene has CDR1 LNHDA and CDR2 SQIVND (reference sequence). CDR3 region: CASKIGANGYTF. DNA of the CDR3: TGTGCCAGTAAGATAGGGGCGAATGGCTACACCTTC. Variable domain in full (rest from reference TRBV19 and TRBJ1-2): DGGITQSPKYLFRKEGQNVTLSCEQNLNHDAMYWYRQDPGQGLRLIYYSQIVNDFQKGDIAEGYSVSREKKESFPLTVTSAQKNPTAFYLCASKIGANGYTFGSGTRLTVV.

This sequence joins TRBV14 and TRBJ2-1; 7 bases line up with TRBD1. The CDR3 covers 14 residues. Germline V gene data show CDR1 as SGHDN and CDR2 as FVKESK. The V gene end was trimmed by 2 bases and the J gene end by 4 bases; junction bases not matched to a gene: 2. This CDR3 reads CASSQLDRYNEQFF. The CDR3 nucleotides read TGTGCCAGCAGCCAACTGGACAGGTACAATGAGCAGTTCTTC.

V is TRBV5-5 and J is TRBJ1-3; 7 positions match TRBD1. This CDR3 region has 15 residues. CDR1 and CDR2 from the germline V gene are SGHKS and YYEKEE (reference sequence). V lost 2 bases, J lost 3 bases, and 5 bases stayed unmatched. This chain's CDR3 is CASSFTTGFGNTIYF. CDR3 sequence (DNA): TGTGCCAGCAGCTTTACGACAGGGTTTGGAAACACCATATATTTT.

The chain uses TRBV2 and TRBJ2-3, with TRBD2 identical over 10 bases. J was trimmed by 1 base and V by 7 bases; bases with no gene match: 8. Germline V lookup: CDR1 SNHLY, CDR2 FYNNEI. The CDR3 runs 16 residues. In DNA, the CDR3 is TGTGCCAGCAAAAGCCGGACTAGCGGTGGCACAGATACGCAGTATTTT. Its translation: CASKSRTSGGTDTQYF.

The chain links TRBV5-4 to TRBJ1-2, with D hard to call. With 0 bases removed from V and 5 bases from J, the gap between germline ends came to 20 bases. The germline gives CDR1 SGHNT, CDR2 YYREEE (reference sequence). This CDR3 is 17 amino acids long. CDR3 sequence: CASSLAGGSNPGYGYTF. CDR3 sequence (DNA): TGTGCCAGCAGCTTGGCCGGCGGATCCAACCCCGGGTATGGCTACACCTTC. The variable domain in full, with the rest retrieved from reference TRBV5-4 and TRBJ1-2, is ETGVTQSPTHLIKTRGQQVTLRCSSQSGHNTVSWYQQALGQGPQFIFQYYREEENGRGNFPPRFSGLQFPNYSSELNVNALELDDSALYLCASSLAGGSNPGYGYTFGSGTRLTVV.

As to this clone: The sample holds other DNA sequences that translate to the same CDR3. The chain employs TRBV7-2 and TRBJ1-1; 7 nucleotides line up with TRBD1. CDR3 length: 14 amino acids. V gave up 2 bases and J gave up 2 bases; unmatched junction bases: 2. Germline V gives CDR1 SGHTA, CDR2 FQGNSA. The CDR3 coding sequence is TGTGCCAGCAGCTTAAACAGGGGTAACACTGAAGCTTTCTTT. Translation: CASSLNRGNTEAFF.

This clone was detected a few times. V and J are TRBV2 and TRBJ2-3, with D possibly being TRBD2 (6 bases). This CDR3 is built from 15 residues. The germline CDR1 and CDR2 sequences are SNHLY and FYNNEI. V was trimmed by 10 bases and J by 1 base, leaving 18 bases between them. CDR3 loop: CATHPGETGTDTQYF. Written as DNA, the CDR3 is TGTGCCACCCACCCGGGGGAAACGGGCACAGATACGCAGTATTTT.